This TCR beta chain was recorded in a study of cytomegalovirus exposure and HLA in healthy donors. Study-wide points: Sequencing depth roughly uniform across donors was assumed in presence/absence analyses. Association of about 17,000 TCR beta sequences with HLA alleles was found at 0.05 false discovery rate in a later analysis. Despite most TCR sequences being rare, some public TCRs occurred in many donors.

The PCR was carried out with 60 Vbeta primers and 13 Jbeta primers. This table comes from immunoSEQ multiplex PCR, and its TCRdb copy is limited to in-frame clones, with some not included. Of about 59,000 clones listed, 80% were seen once; the top ten hold approximately 3.5%. Details on this clone: What it binds is unknown.

CDR1 MDHEN and CDR2 SYDVKM come from the germline V gene. This CDR3 is built from 14 residues. V lost 3 bases and J 3 bases, leaving 9 bases between the germline ends. This chain uses TRBV28 with TRBJ1-5; maybe TRBD1 (5 bases). This sequence originates from a woman aged 40 to 50 in good health and CMV-seronegative. The sequencing sample was made of PBMCs. The CDR3 is CASSLGGVNQPQHF. The CDR3 coding sequence is TGTGCCAGCAGTTTGGGAGGGGTCAATCAGCCCCAGCATTTT.